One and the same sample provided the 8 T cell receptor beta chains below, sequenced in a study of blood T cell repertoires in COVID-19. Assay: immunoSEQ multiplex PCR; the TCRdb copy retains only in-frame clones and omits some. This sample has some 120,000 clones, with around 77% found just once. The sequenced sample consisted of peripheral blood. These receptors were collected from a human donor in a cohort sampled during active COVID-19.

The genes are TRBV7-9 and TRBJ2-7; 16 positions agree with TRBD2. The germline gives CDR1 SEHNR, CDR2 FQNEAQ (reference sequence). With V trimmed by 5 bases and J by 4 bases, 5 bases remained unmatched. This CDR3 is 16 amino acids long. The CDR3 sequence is CASSPGLAGGKYEQYF. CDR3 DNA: TGTGCCAGCAGCCCGGGACTAGCGGGAGGGAAATACGAGCAGTACTTC.

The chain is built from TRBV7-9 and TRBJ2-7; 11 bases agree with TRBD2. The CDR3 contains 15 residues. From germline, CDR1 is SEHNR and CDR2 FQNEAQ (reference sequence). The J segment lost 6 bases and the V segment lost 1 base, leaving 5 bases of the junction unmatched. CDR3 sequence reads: CASSLGSGGAFEQYF. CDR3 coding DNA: TGTGCCAGCAGCTTAGGTAGCGGGGGGGCGTTCGAGCAGTACTTC. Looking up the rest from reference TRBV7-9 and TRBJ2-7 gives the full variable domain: DTGVSQNPRHKITKRGQNVTFRCDPISEHNRLYWYRQTLGQGPEFLTYFQNEAQLEKSRLLSDRFSAERPKGSFSTLEIQRTEQGDSAMYLCASSLGSGGAFEQYFGPGTRLTVT.

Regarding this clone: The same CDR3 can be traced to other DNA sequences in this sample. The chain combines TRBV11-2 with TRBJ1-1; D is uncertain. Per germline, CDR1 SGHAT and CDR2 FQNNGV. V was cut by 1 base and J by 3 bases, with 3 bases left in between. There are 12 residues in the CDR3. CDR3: CASSLGDTEAFF. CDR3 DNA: TGTGCCAGCAGCTTAGGCGACACTGAAGCTTTCTTT.

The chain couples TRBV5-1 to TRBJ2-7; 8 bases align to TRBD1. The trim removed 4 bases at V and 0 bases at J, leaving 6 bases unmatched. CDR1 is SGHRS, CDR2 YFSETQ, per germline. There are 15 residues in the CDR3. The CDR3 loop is CASSNTGGFSYEQYF. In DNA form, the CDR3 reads TGCGCCAGCAGCAACACAGGGGGATTCTCCTACGAGCAGTACTTC.

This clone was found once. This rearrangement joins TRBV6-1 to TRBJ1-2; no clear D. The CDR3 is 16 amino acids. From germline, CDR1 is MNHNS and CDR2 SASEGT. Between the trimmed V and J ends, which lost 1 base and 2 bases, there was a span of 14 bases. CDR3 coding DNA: TGTGCCAGCAGTGAAGTAGGTGGAGGAGCCAACTATGGCTACACCTTC. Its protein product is CASSEVGGGANYGYTF.

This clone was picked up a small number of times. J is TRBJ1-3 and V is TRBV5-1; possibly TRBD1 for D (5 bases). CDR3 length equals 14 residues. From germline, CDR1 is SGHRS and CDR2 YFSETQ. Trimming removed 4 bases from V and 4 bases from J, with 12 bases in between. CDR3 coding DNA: TGCGCCAGCAGCATGGGACTCCGCGGAAACACCATATATTTT. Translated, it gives CASSMGLRGNTIYF.

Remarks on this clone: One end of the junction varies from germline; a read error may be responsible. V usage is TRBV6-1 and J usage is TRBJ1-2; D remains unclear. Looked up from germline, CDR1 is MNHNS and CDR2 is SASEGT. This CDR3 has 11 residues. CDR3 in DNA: TGTGCCAGCGGTGAAGTGCGTGGCTACACCTTC. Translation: CASGEVRGYTF.

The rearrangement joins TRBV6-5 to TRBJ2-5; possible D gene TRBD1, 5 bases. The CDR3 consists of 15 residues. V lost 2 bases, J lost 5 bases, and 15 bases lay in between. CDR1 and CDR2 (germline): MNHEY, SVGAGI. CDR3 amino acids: CASSYTTLSGETQYF. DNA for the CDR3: TGTGCCAGCAGTTACACGACCCTCTCAGGGGAGACCCAGTACTTC.